This is a list of T cell receptor beta chains from one sample in a study of OX40 agonist ivuxolimab in advanced cancers. Some clones are missing from TCRdb's copy, which holds only in-frame ones; the method was immunoSEQ multiplex PCR. The table lists more than 70,000 clones, roughly 85% of them singletons. The sample consisted of CD4+ or CD8+ T cells sorted from blood, taken in a trial of the OX40 agonist ivuxolimab. These receptors were obtained from an adult with an advanced solid tumor such as melanoma, head and neck, liver or kidney cancer. Each CDR3 is given with its conserved first and last residue. Fields, in order: V gene, J gene, clone size, CDR3 protein. Clone size appears in some rows only: once, few, many, or a class for an expanded clone.

V gene: TRBV15; J gene: TRBJ2-1; clone size: .; CDR3 protein: CATSRAAGEYNEQFF
V gene: TRBV28; J gene: TRBJ2-6; clone size: .; CDR3 protein: CASTRSGIPGANVLTF
V gene: TRBV10-3; J gene: TRBJ2-3; clone size: .; CDR3 protein: CAISLGSSTDTQYF
V gene: TRBV5-5; J gene: TRBJ2-7; clone size: .; CDR3 protein: CASSLVATVSYEQYF
V gene: TRBV5-1; J gene: TRBJ1-3; clone size: .; CDR3 protein: CASSQTPYGSGNTIYF
V gene: TRBV9; J gene: TRBJ1-3; clone size: once; CDR3 protein: CASSVETDRRRGNTIYF
V gene: TRBV18; J gene: TRBJ1-6; clone size: .; CDR3 protein: CASSRLQEGEGSPLHF
V gene: TRBV7-2; J gene: TRBJ1-6; clone size: .; CDR3 protein: CASSLGQINSPLHF
V gene: TRBV28; J gene: TRBJ1-5; clone size: .; CDR3 protein: CASSLSDRGDQPQHF
V gene: TRBV5-1; J gene: TRBJ2-5; clone size: .; CDR3 protein: CASSLGRVVAQETQYF
V gene: TRBV5-1; J gene: TRBJ2-5; clone size: .; CDR3 protein: CASSPQGAGETQYF
V gene: TRBV19; J gene: TRBJ1-1; clone size: .; CDR3 protein: CASVSPAGGKNTEAFF
V gene: TRBV5-4; J gene: TRBJ2-3; clone size: .; CDR3 protein: CASSPPNIAGGQVDTQYF
V gene: TRBV19; J gene: TRBJ1-1; clone size: .; CDR3 protein: CASSRRLTEAFF
V gene: TRBV5-4; J gene: TRBJ1-3; clone size: .; CDR3 protein: CASSSGTGISGNTIYF
V gene: TRBV5-1; J gene: TRBJ1-2; clone size: few; CDR3 protein: CASSLEGRTYGYTF
V gene: TRBV30; J gene: TRBJ2-1; clone size: .; CDR3 protein: CAWEQGGGYNEQFF
V gene: TRBV27; J gene: TRBJ1-6; clone size: once; CDR3 protein: CASSPGQALRKGALHF
V gene: TRBV12-1; J gene: TRBJ2-7; clone size: .; CDR3 protein: CASSFGGNGYEQYF
V gene: TRBV7-3; J gene: TRBJ1-1; clone size: .; CDR3 protein: CASSSQPGQGGLAEAFF
V gene: TRBV5-1; J gene: TRBJ1-1; clone size: .; CDR3 protein: CASSLRGHLTEAFF
V gene: TRBV29-1; J gene: TRBJ1-1; clone size: .; CDR3 protein: CSVEGQGGFTEAFF
V gene: TRBV7-2; J gene: TRBJ2-1; clone size: .; CDR3 protein: CASSLQVVAYNEQFF
V gene: TRBV28; J gene: TRBJ2-2; clone size: .; CDR3 protein: CASSLSAGFANTGELFF
V gene: TRBV9; J gene: TRBJ2-1; clone size: .; CDR3 protein: CASSVQGEGEQFF
V gene: TRBV28; J gene: TRBJ1-1; clone size: .; CDR3 protein: CASSLQGINTEAFF
V gene: TRBV6-1; J gene: TRBJ1-1; clone size: .; CDR3 protein: CASSVGGHTEAFF
V gene: TRBV7-2; J gene: TRBJ2-5; clone size: .; CDR3 protein: CASSRDPSGGYQETQYF
V gene: TRBV10-1; J gene: TRBJ1-5; clone size: .; CDR3 protein: CASSLTGNQPQHF
V gene: TRBV6-1; J gene: TRBJ1-4; clone size: .; CDR3 protein: CASSWQDEEKLFF
V gene: TRBV7-2; J gene: TRBJ2-3; clone size: once; CDR3 protein: CASSLVQRPTDTQYF
V gene: TRBV28; J gene: TRBJ2-7; clone size: .; CDR3 protein: CASSLRGRSYEQYF
V gene: TRBV6-1; J gene: TRBJ1-1; clone size: few; CDR3 protein: CASSLGQGMEAFF
V gene: TRBV5-6; J gene: TRBJ1-3; clone size: .; CDR3 protein: CASSPYRGNTIYF
V gene: TRBV11-3; J gene: TRBJ2-1; clone size: .; CDR3 protein: CASSSPTSGGYNEQFF
V gene: TRBV5-1; J gene: TRBJ2-7; clone size: .; CDR3 protein: CASSTTGVRNEQYF
V gene: TRBV9; J gene: .; clone size: .; CDR3 protein: CASSVGPDRDYEQYF
V gene: TRBV5-1; J gene: TRBJ2-2; clone size: .; CDR3 protein: CASSLTSGGTGELFF
V gene: TRBV7-2; J gene: TRBJ2-7; clone size: .; CDR3 protein: CASSFKSTSGPYEQYF
V gene: TRBV5-4; J gene: TRBJ2-4; clone size: once; CDR3 protein: CASSLAQGVAKNIQYF
V gene: TRBV13; J gene: TRBJ1-5; clone size: .; CDR3 protein: CASSLGQGVGQPQHF
V gene: TRBV6-5; J gene: TRBJ2-5; clone size: once; CDR3 protein: CASSYSGNSQETQYF
V gene: TRBV9; J gene: TRBJ2-3; clone size: .; CDR3 protein: CASSFRLAGVTDTQYF
V gene: TRBV28; J gene: TRBJ2-1; clone size: .; CDR3 protein: CASIRRGPYNEQFF
V gene: TRBV9; J gene: TRBJ2-3; clone size: .; CDR3 protein: CASSELGQASTDTQYF
V gene: TRBV29-1; J gene: TRBJ2-7; clone size: .; CDR3 protein: CSVDGTVYEQYF
V gene: TRBV7-9; J gene: TRBJ2-5; clone size: .; CDR3 protein: CASTPGLQGRETQYF
V gene: TRBV11-3; J gene: TRBJ2-2; clone size: .; CDR3 protein: CASSLEGAWLPNTGELFF
V gene: TRBV30; J gene: TRBJ1-1; clone size: .; CDR3 protein: CAWSVRGARWTEAFF
V gene: TRBV7-9; J gene: TRBJ2-3; clone size: .; CDR3 protein: CASSYDYATDTQYF
V gene: TRBV5-6; J gene: TRBJ2-5; clone size: .; CDR3 protein: CASSRGRGKTQYF
V gene: TRBV7-6; J gene: TRBJ1-5; clone size: .; CDR3 protein: CASSLGRNQPQHF
V gene: TRBV7-9; J gene: TRBJ2-4; clone size: .; CDR3 protein: CASSSGGQLAKNIQYF
V gene: TRBV7-7; J gene: TRBJ2-3; clone size: .; CDR3 protein: CASSLTGASTDTQYF
V gene: TRBV13; J gene: TRBJ2-2; clone size: .; CDR3 protein: CASSSRTGELFF
V gene: TRBV11-2; J gene: TRBJ1-2; clone size: once; CDR3 protein: CASSLEPSGQGLNTF
V gene: TRBV2; J gene: TRBJ2-3; clone size: .; CDR3 protein: CASRGGGDTQYF
V gene: TRBV6-1; J gene: TRBJ2-3; clone size: few; CDR3 protein: CASSLDRGTDTQYF
V gene: TRBV20-1; J gene: TRBJ2-1; clone size: once; CDR3 protein: CSARDVGLQFF
V gene: TRBV13; J gene: TRBJ2-5; clone size: .; CDR3 protein: CASSSSGGASFGQQETQYF